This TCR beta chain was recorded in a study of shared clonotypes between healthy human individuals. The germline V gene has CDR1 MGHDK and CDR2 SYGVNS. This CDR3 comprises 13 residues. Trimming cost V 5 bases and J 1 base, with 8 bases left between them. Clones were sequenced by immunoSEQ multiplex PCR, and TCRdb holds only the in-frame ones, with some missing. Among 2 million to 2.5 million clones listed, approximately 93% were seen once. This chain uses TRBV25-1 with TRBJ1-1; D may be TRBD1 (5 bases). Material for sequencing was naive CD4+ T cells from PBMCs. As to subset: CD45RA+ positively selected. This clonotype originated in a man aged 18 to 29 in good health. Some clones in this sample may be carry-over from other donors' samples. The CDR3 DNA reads TGTGCCAGCAGTTGGGGCGGGAACACTGAAGCTTTCTTT. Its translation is CASSWGGNTEAFF.